This T cell receptor (beta chain) was profiled in a study of cytomegalovirus exposure and HLA in healthy donors. It was with 60 Vbeta and 13 Jbeta primers that the PCR ran. Clones were read by immunoSEQ multiplex PCR, and TCRdb kept only the in-frame ones, dropping some. The sample includes 65,000 to 90,000 clones, 70% to 75% of them seen just once. Trimming at V came to 4 bases and at J to 5 bases, leaving 4 bases not matched to a gene. Germline V gives CDR1 LNHDA, CDR2 SQIVND (reference sequence). This CDR3 region has 15 residues. This chain joins TRBV19 and TRBJ2-2; 10 bases align to TRBD1. The material sequenced was PBMCs. The source is a man in his sixties in good health and CMV-seronegative. For the CDR3, the DNA is TGTGCCAGTAGTAGCGGACAGGGGGTTACCGGGGAGCTGTTTTTT. This encodes CASSSGQGVTGELFF.